Following are 26 T cell receptor beta chains from one sample sequenced in a study of OX40 agonist ivuxolimab in advanced cancers. Assay: immunoSEQ multiplex PCR; the TCRdb copy retains only in-frame clones and omits some. This sample has approximately 28,000 clones, with around 85% found just once. The input for sequencing was CD4+ or CD8+ T cells sorted from blood, taken in a trial of the OX40 agonist ivuxolimab. Every receptor here comes from an adult with an advanced solid tumor such as melanoma, head and neck, liver or kidney cancer.

The rearrangement uses TRBV7-9 and TRBJ2-1; 9 nucleotides match TRBD1. The CDR3 consists of 15 residues. V lost 5 bases and J lost 10; bases outside the gene matches: 12. Germline CDR1 SEHNR, CDR2 FQNEAQ (reference sequence). The CDR3 is CASSDRDRERWEQFF. Written as DNA, the CDR3 is TGTGCCAGCAGCGACCGGGACAGGGAAAGATGGGAGCAGTTCTTC. The variable domain in full, with the rest retrieved from reference TRBV7-9 and TRBJ2-1, is DTGVSQNPRHKITKRGQNVTFRCDPISEHNRLYWYRQTLGQGPEFLTYFQNEAQLEKSRLLSDRFSAERPKGSFSTLEIQRTEQGDSAMYLCASSDRDRERWEQFFGPGTRLTVL.

The gene calls are TRBV14 and TRBJ2-7; D gene unclear. This CDR3 region has 14 residues. The V gene's germline CDR1 is SGHDN and CDR2 FVKESK. V was cut by 4 bases and J by 0 bases, with 10 bases left in between. CDR3 residues: CASSRPGPSYEQYF. The CDR3 nucleotides read TGTGCCAGCAGCCGACCCGGGCCCTCCTACGAGCAGTACTTC.

The gene calls are TRBV5-8 and TRBJ2-7, with D uncertain. The CDR3 is made up of 12 amino acids. With 5 bases removed from V and 0 bases from J, the gap between germline ends came to 6 bases. Germline CDR1 and CDR2: SGHTS and YDEGEE. CDR3: CASSQSSYEQYF. The CDR3 DNA sequence: TGTGCCAGCAGTCAAAGCTCCTACGAGCAGTACTTC.

V gene TRBV27 combines with J gene TRBJ2-7; D unresolved. Trimming stripped 3 bases from V and 2 bases from J, with 8 bases between. The germline V gene has CDR1 MNHEY and CDR2 SMNVEV (reference sequence). The CDR3 runs 13 residues. CDR3 residues: CASSFGPTYEQYF. The CDR3 coding sequence is TGTGCCAGCAGTTTTGGCCCAACCTACGAGCAGTACTTC.

The chain combines TRBV21-1 with TRBJ2-7; whether TRBD2, the table's D call, matches the DNA was not checked. TRBV21-1 is deemed a pseudogene. The CDR3 has 16 amino acids. The CDR3 loop is CASSKSGTASSYEQYF. DNA of the CDR3: TGTGCCAGCAGCAAAAGCGGGACGGCGAGCTCCTACGAGCAGTACTTC.

The CDR3 sequence is CASSIVLWTGGTSGANVLTF. CDR3 nucleotide sequence: TGTGCCAGCAGCATCGTCTTATGGACAGGGGGCACCTCTGGGGCCAACGTCCTGACTTTC. The chain has TRBV5-5 and TRBJ2-6, with TRBD1 identical over 11 bases. Germline CDR1 SGHKS, CDR2 YYEKEE (reference sequence). This CDR3 is built from 20 residues. The J segment lost 0 bases and the V segment lost 4 bases, leaving 12 bases of the junction unmatched.

The chain uses TRBV15 and TRBJ2-6; no clear D gene. Trimming left V 1 base short and J 2 bases short, with 6 bases between. Germline CDR1 is LNHNV and CDR2 is YYDKDF (reference sequence). CDR3 length equals 15 residues. CDR3 bases: TGTGCCACCAGCAGAGCGCGCACTGGGGCCAACGTCCTGACTTTC. Translating gives CATSRARTGANVLTF.

The rearrangement uses TRBV30 and TRBJ2-2; a weak D match, TRBD1 (5 bases). CDR3 length: 13 residues. Trimming shortened V by 5 bases and J by 2 bases, and 9 bases separated the two germline ends. Germline V gene data show CDR1 as GTSNPN and CDR2 as SVGIG (reference sequence). The DNA for the CDR3 is TGTGCCTGGGGGGCTTCCAACACCGGGGAGCTGTTTTTT. Translating it yields CAWGASNTGELFF.

This sequence joins TRBV6-6 and TRBJ2-7; D is unresolved. The germline V gene encodes CDR1 MNHNY and CDR2 SVGAGI (reference sequence). The CDR3 is 11 amino acids. Between the trimmed V and J ends, which lost 0 bases and 5 bases, there was a span of 2 bases. CDR3 nucleotide sequence: TGTGCCAGCAGTTACTCGAACGAGCAGTACTTC. Translating gives CASSYSNEQYF.

The chain uses TRBV6-4 and TRBJ2-3; TRBD2 matches 11 bases. Germline values: CDR1 MRHNA, CDR2 SNTAGT. The J segment lost 6 bases and the V segment lost 0 bases, leaving 11 bases of the junction unmatched. The CDR3 consists of 18 residues. The DNA of the CDR3 is TGTGCCAGCAGTGACTCCGTTAGCGGGGGGGCGAGATTCGATACGCAGTATTTT. Protein sequence: CASSDSVSGGARFDTQYF.

This clone was detected a few times. The chain recombines TRBV5-5 with TRBJ1-2; 7 bases align to TRBD1. The germline V gene has CDR1 SGHKS and CDR2 YYEKEE (reference sequence). After removal of 6 bases from V and 6 bases from J, the junction contained 8 bases not matched to a gene. The CDR3 runs 13 residues. The CDR3 protein is CASTLEGADGYTF. The CDR3 DNA reads TGTGCCAGCACTCTGGAGGGGGCCGATGGCTACACCTTC.

This clone was observed a handful of times. The chain joins TRBV7-3 to TRBJ2-3, with a tentative D call TRBD1 (6 bases). Germline V lookup: CDR1 SGHTA, CDR2 FQGTGA. Between the trimmed V and J ends, which lost 5 bases and 4 bases, there was a span of 13 bases. This CDR3 has 14 amino acids. For the CDR3, the DNA is TGTGCCAGCAGCCTACAGGGTCATGCAGATACGCAGTATTTT. It specifies CASSLQGHADTQYF.

The V gene is TRBV4-1, the J gene TRBJ2-1, with 7 positions matching TRBD2. With 0 bases clipped from V and 1 base from J, the junction kept 0 bases outside the gene matches. Germline loops: CDR1 MGHRA, CDR2 YSYEKL. This CDR3 comprises 15 residues. CDR3 sequence: CASSQDGGSYNEQFF. In nucleotides, the CDR3 is TGCGCCAGCAGCCAAGACGGGGGGTCCTACAATGAGCAGTTCTTC.

V and J are TRBV27 and TRBJ2-7; TRBD1 aligns across 9 bases. CDR3 length: 14 amino acids. Germline trimming cut 5 bases from V and 2 bases from J; bases unmatched to any gene: 4. Germline CDR1 MNHEY, CDR2 SMNVEV (reference sequence). CDR3 sequence reads: CASSAGQGAYEQYF. In DNA form, the CDR3 reads TGTGCCAGCAGTGCGGGACAGGGAGCCTACGAGCAGTACTTC.

This chain connects TRBV13 to TRBJ2-1; D unclear. The CDR3 has 12 amino acids. Germline V gives CDR1 PRHDT, CDR2 FYEKMQ (reference sequence). V was cut by 5 bases and J by 9 bases, with 11 bases left in between. The chain's CDR3 is CASSPRSVEQFF. The CDR3 DNA sequence: TGTGCCAGCAGCCCCCGTTCTGTTGAGCAGTTCTTC.

V and J are TRBV7-8 and TRBJ2-3; possibly TRBD2 for D (6 bases). CDR1 and CDR2 (germline): SGHVS, FQNEAQ. The CDR3 runs 14 residues. V was cut by 3 bases and J by 2 bases, with 9 bases left in between. DNA of the CDR3: TGTGCCAGCAGCTTTGGAGGGCCCACAGATACGCAGTATTTT. Translated, it gives CASSFGGPTDTQYF.

CDR3 nucleotide sequence: TGTGCCAGCAGACCTCTTGAGGGGGACCGAGGTGCCGGGGAGCTGTTTTTT. This encodes CASRPLEGDRGAGELFF. V usage is TRBV5-6 and J usage is TRBJ2-2; tentative D call: TRBD1 (6 bases). Germline CDR1 and CDR2: SGHDT and YYEEEE. The length of the CDR3 is 17 residues. Between the trimmed V and J ends, which lost 5 bases and 6 bases, there was a span of 23 bases.

This clone is judged medium-sized. The chain recombines TRBV21-1 with TRBJ1-5. TRBV21-1 is recorded as a pseudogene. The CDR3 contains 13 residues. CDR3 sequence reads: CASSIRPNQPQHF. The CDR3 DNA sequence: TGTGCCAGCAGCATACGTCCCAATCAGCCCCAGCATTTT.

This chain links TRBV4-1 with TRBJ2-3, with a tentative D call TRBD2 (6 bases). In germline, CDR1 is MGHRA, CDR2 YSYEKL. CDR3 length equals 16 residues. Trimming stripped 0 bases from V and 1 base from J, with 11 bases between. CDR3 DNA: TGCGCCAGCAGCCAAGAAAAGGGAGGAGGCACAGATACGCAGTATTTT. Translating it yields CASSQEKGGGTDTQYF.

The chain has TRBV27 and TRBJ1-5; D is unclear. Germline loops: CDR1 MNHEY, CDR2 SMNVEV (reference sequence). This CDR3 is built from 12 residues. V was trimmed by 3 bases and J by 4 bases, leaving 4 bases between them. The CDR3 bases are TGTGCCAGCAGTTTCCTAAATCAGCCCCAGCATTTT. Translation gives CASSFLNQPQHF.

The CDR3 region is CASSGAGPKRETQYF. CDR3 nucleotides: TGTGCCAGCAGCGGCGCCGGACCAAAACGGGAGACCCAGTACTTC. V usage is TRBV7-9 and J usage is TRBJ2-5; unclear D gene. V dropped 5 bases and J dropped 5 bases, with 18 bases sitting between them. The CDR3 sequence is 15 residues long. The germline V gene encodes CDR1 SEHNR and CDR2 FQNEAQ (reference sequence).

This clone is a singleton in its sample. The rearrangement joins TRBV9 to TRBJ1-3; 8 bases map to TRBD1. The CDR3 has 16 amino acids. With 4 bases clipped from V and 7 bases from J, the junction kept 13 bases outside the gene matches. CDR1 and CDR2 from the germline V gene are SGDLS and YYNGEE. In DNA, the CDR3 is TGTGCCAGCAGCCTAAGGACAGGGTCGGTAGGGAACACCATATATTTT. Translation gives CASSLRTGSVGNTIYF.

The J gene is TRBJ2-2, the V gene TRBV7-9; no clear D. V was trimmed by 1 base and J by 8 bases, leaving 5 bases between them. Germline values: CDR1 SEHNR, CDR2 FQNEAQ (reference sequence). The CDR3 totals 12 residues. CDR3: CASSLGVGELFF. The CDR3 DNA is TGTGCCAGCAGCTTAGGAGTAGGGGAGCTGTTTTTT.

The chain has TRBV25-1 and TRBJ1-2; the D gene is possibly TRBD1 (6 bases). Trimming left V 2 bases short and J 8 bases short, with 18 bases between. Germline V gives CDR1 MGHDK, CDR2 SYGVNS. The CDR3 sequence is 15 residues long. For the CDR3, the DNA is TGTGCCAGCAGTGAAGGATGGGGGCGCGCAGGAGGCTACACCTTC. Translating it yields CASSEGWGRAGGYTF.

This chain connects TRBV9 to TRBJ1-1; no firm D call. Germline V gene lookup returns CDR1 SGDLS and CDR2 YYNGEE. There are 14 residues in the CDR3. V lost 0 bases and J 1 base, leaving 7 bases between the germline ends. Here the CDR3 reads CASSVGGTNTEAFF. DNA for the CDR3: TGTGCCAGCAGCGTAGGGGGAACGAACACTGAAGCTTTCTTT.

A note on this clone: The junction shows a germline mismatch at one end, possibly a read error. This chain connects TRBV5-1 to TRBJ2-3; possible D gene TRBD2, 5 bases. The CDR3 covers 14 residues. Germline V gene lookup returns CDR1 SGHRS and CDR2 YFSETQ. CDR3 in amino acids: CASTLTSGADTQYF. In nucleotides, the CDR3 is TGCGCCAGCACCTTGACGAGCGGAGCAGATACGCAGTATTTT.